Reported below is one TCR beta chain. The antigen remains undetermined. Unmatched junction bases numbered 9, after V lost 2 bases and J lost 8 bases. The CDR3 covers 14 residues. Germline V gene lookup returns CDR1 SGHTA and CDR2 FQGTGA. There were at least 6 micrograms of total RNA extracted from every sample. The sample is drawn from a study of blood T cells in healthy people across ages. Study outcomes and limitations: TCR beta diversity per million T cells fell roughly linearly with age. The long-lived group displayed more naive CD4+ cells, plus higher diversity, than the aged donors did. Unsorted PBMCs prevented conclusive naive versus antigen-experienced comparison.

Combining a sample-barcoded 5' primer with a J-beta primer mix, a second PCR ran for about 7 to 11 cycles. Via MiXCR, TCRdb re-called the 5' RACE reads, giving one row per CDR3 protein. The data show 700,000 to 850,000 distinct CDR3 sequences, less than 70% seen once. The rearrangement links TRBV7-3 to TRBJ2-7; 7 bases align to TRBD2. The TCR originated in a man older than 75 in good health. Sequenced input: blood. CDR3 protein: CASSLEAGEGKQYF. The CDR3 bases are TGTGCCAGCAGCTTAGAGGCGGGAGAGGGTAAGCAGTACTTC.